The 17 T cell receptor beta chains below come from one sample, sequenced in a study of T cell clones after liver transplantation. Measured with immunoSEQ multiplex PCR; TCRdb has only the in-frame clones, and not every one. The repertoire holds just over 80,000 clones, roughly four fifths seen once, with 0.45% to 0.55% in the top ten. The sequenced sample was CD4+ T cells from blood, obtained approximately 3.5 years after liver transplant. The receptors stem from a human patient who received a liver transplant. A subset of T cells may come from the graft donor.

This clone has more than one count but fewer than ten. This chain connects TRBV29-1 to TRBJ1-1; D is uncertain. V lost 0 bases and J lost 5, with 13 bases in between. The germline gives CDR1 SQVTM, CDR2 ANQGSEA. This CDR3 has 14 residues. The CDR3 is CSVEDSPGWTEAFF. The CDR3 DNA reads as TGCAGCGTTGAAGATAGCCCAGGCTGGACTGAAGCTTTCTTT.

The rearrangement joins TRBV18 to TRBJ2-3; D remains ambiguous. Trimming removed 3 bases from V and 0 bases from J, with 4 bases in between. The CDR3 covers 13 residues. In germline, CDR1 is KGHSH, CDR2 LQKENI. CDR3 residues: CASSPQSTDTQYF. The CDR3 DNA follows: TGTGCCAGCTCACCGCAGAGCACAGATACGCAGTATTTT.

The rearrangement uses TRBV7-9 and TRBJ2-5, with D possibly matching TRBD1 (5 bases). The CDR3 spans 14 residues. CDR1 is SEHNR and CDR2 is FQNEAQ in the germline V gene (reference sequence). V gave up 1 base and J gave up 0 bases, with 6 bases separating them. The CDR3 reads CASSLGQYQETQYF. CDR3 sequence (DNA): TGTGCCAGCAGCTTAGGACAGTACCAAGAGACCCAGTACTTC.

This chain uses TRBV7-6 with TRBJ2-7; perhaps TRBD1 as D (5 bases). Germline lookup yields CDR1 SGHVS and CDR2 FNYEAQ. The V end lost 5 bases, the J end lost 1 base, and 15 bases lay between the germline ends. The CDR3 sequence is 15 residues long. CDR3 sequence (DNA): TGTGCCAGCAGCAGGGGCAGGTTGGTGTCCTACGAGCAGTACTTC. Encoded protein: CASSRGRLVSYEQYF.

The chain has TRBV5-1 and TRBJ2-5; the D gene is possibly TRBD1 (5 bases). Trimming shortened V by 3 bases and J by 4 bases, and 10 bases separated the two germline ends. CDR3 length: 13 amino acids. Germline V CDR1 and CDR2: SGHRS, YFSETQ. CDR3 nucleotide sequence: TGCGCCAGCAGCTCGCAGGGTACAGAGACCCAGTACTTC. Translating gives CASSSQGTETQYF.

This sequence joins TRBV28 and TRBJ2-7; 13 bases match TRBD2. In germline, CDR1 is MDHEN, CDR2 SYDVKM. Unmatched junction bases numbered 2, after V lost 4 bases and J lost 2 bases. The CDR3 runs 15 residues. The CDR3 region is CASSSGTSGTYEQYF. Written as DNA, the CDR3 is TGTGCCAGCAGTTCCGGGACTAGCGGGACCTACGAGCAGTACTTC.

The CDR3 region is CASSVGGSGVRNEQFF. The DNA for the CDR3 is TGTGCCAGCAGTGTCGGCGGGAGTGGAGTTAGAAATGAGCAGTTCTTC. V gene TRBV2 combines with J gene TRBJ2-1; 7 positions match TRBD2. The length of the CDR3 is 16 residues. V gave up 4 bases and J gave up 7 bases; unmatched junction bases: 13. Per the germline V gene, CDR1 is SNHLY and CDR2 is FYNNEI.

The chain links TRBV7-9 to TRBJ2-3; 10 bases agree with TRBD2. This CDR3 spans 17 amino acids. CDR1 SEHNR and CDR2 FQNEAQ come from the germline V gene (reference sequence). Unmatched junction bases numbered 9, after V lost 2 bases and J lost 4 bases. Written as DNA, the CDR3 is TGTGCCAGCAGCTTAACTACTAGCGGGATACGGGCAGATACGCAGTATTTT. It codes for CASSLTTSGIRADTQYF.

The CDR3 sequence: CASSVSDTYNEQFF. The DNA for the CDR3 is TGTGCCAGCAGCGTTAGCGACACTTACAATGAGCAGTTCTTC. This rearrangement joins TRBV9 to TRBJ2-1; a weak D match, TRBD2 (5 bases). Looked up from germline, CDR1 is SGDLS and CDR2 is YYNGEE. V was pared by 2 bases and J by 4 bases, with 10 bases between. The CDR3 loop spans 14 amino acids.

The chain recombines TRBV28 with TRBJ1-1; 7 bases are shared with TRBD1. With V trimmed by 6 bases and J by 0 bases, 4 bases remained unmatched. This CDR3 has 14 amino acids. Germline V CDR1 and CDR2: MDHEN, SYDVKM. The CDR3 DNA sequence: TGTGCCAGCAGCTCAGGGGGGTTGAACACTGAAGCTTTCTTT. Protein sequence: CASSSGGLNTEAFF. Based on the CDR3 plus reference TRBV28 and TRBJ1-1, the full variable domain is DVKVTQSSRYLVKRTGEKVFLECVQDMDHENMFWYRQDPGLGLRLIYFSYDVKMKEKGDIPEGYSVSREKKERFSLILESASTNQTSMYLCASSSGGLNTEAFFGQGTRLTVV.

The chain employs TRBV10-2 and TRBJ2-1; 12 bases match TRBD2. Trimming at V came to 4 bases and at J to 6 bases, leaving 4 bases not matched to a gene. Germline assignment: CDR1 WSHSY and CDR2 SAAADI. The CDR3 covers 15 residues. CDR3 residues: CASSALAGGINEQFF. For the CDR3, the DNA is TGCGCCAGCAGTGCCCTAGCGGGAGGGATCAATGAGCAGTTCTTC.

This clone was detected only a few times. The J gene is TRBJ2-7, the V gene TRBV28; D remains ambiguous. The CDR3 totals 11 residues. Trimming removed 10 bases at V and 1 base at J, with 8 bases between. Germline V lookup: CDR1 MDHEN, CDR2 SYDVKM. For the CDR3, the DNA is TGTGCCACCTTGGGATCCTACGAGCAGTACTTC. As protein: CATLGSYEQYF.

The chain couples TRBV9 to TRBJ2-2, with 7 bases fitting TRBD2. The trim removed 4 bases at V and 5 bases at J, leaving 11 bases unmatched. CDR1 and CDR2 (germline): SGDLS, YYNGEE. CDR3 size: 16 residues. The CDR3: CASSLGRAVKTGELFF. The CDR3 DNA is TGTGCCAGCAGCCTTGGGAGGGCCGTTAAGACCGGGGAGCTGTTTTTT.

The rearrangement links TRBV12-5 to TRBJ2-5; D remains ambiguous. Matching the DNA end better, TRBJ2-7 makes the J call doubtful. This CDR3 has 14 amino acids. Germline V CDR1 and CDR2: LGHNT, FRNRAP. Here the CDR3 reads CASVPILRNYEQYF. CDR3 in DNA: TGTGCTAGTGTTCCCATCTTGCGGAACTACGAGCAGTACTTC.

The chain recombines TRBV2 with TRBJ1-5; no reliable D call. V was pared by 6 bases and J by 1 base, with 7 bases between. The CDR3 is 13 amino acids. Germline CDR1 and CDR2: SNHLY and FYNNEI. The CDR3 loop reads CASSKESNQPQHF. In DNA form, the CDR3 reads TGTGCCAGCAGCAAGGAAAGCAATCAGCCCCAGCATTTT.

The chain has TRBV28 and TRBJ1-5; no clear D. Germline assignment: CDR1 MDHEN and CDR2 SYDVKM. Trimming pared 6 bases from V and 5 bases from J, leaving 5 bases between. The CDR3 covers 11 residues. CDR3 coding DNA: TGTGCCAGCAGCGTATATCAGCCCCAGCATTTT. It translates to CASSVYQPQHF.

The chain couples TRBV27 to TRBJ1-2; TRBD1 agrees at 7 bases. The CDR3 spans 18 residues. From germline, CDR1 is MNHEY and CDR2 SMNVEV (reference sequence). Trimming removed 2 bases from V and 4 bases from J; junction bases left unmatched: 16. This CDR3 is CASSLNPGGLGESYGYTF. CDR3 sequence (DNA): TGTGCCAGCAGTTTAAATCCAGGGGGTTTGGGAGAGTCCTATGGCTACACCTTC.